This entry lists 29 T cell receptor beta chains sequenced from one sample in a study of long-term antiretroviral therapy in people with HIV. Researchers ran immunoSEQ v3.0 at survey level. Clones were sequenced by immunoSEQ multiplex PCR, and TCRdb holds only the in-frame ones, with some missing. The sample contains about 12,000 clones, 75% to 85% of which appear only once. The sample in question was unsorted PBMCs, obtained 3.4 years after starting antiretroviral therapy. These receptors originate from a man in his forties with HIV.

This clone occurred once. The V gene is TRBV7-6, the J gene TRBJ1-4; 9 nucleotides line up with TRBD1. The CDR3 spans 14 residues. Germline assignment: CDR1 SGHVS and CDR2 FNYEAQ. J lost 8 bases, V lost 1 base, and 2 bases had no gene match. The CDR3 sequence: CASSLDTGGEKLFF. The CDR3 DNA reads TGTGCCAGCAGCTTAGACACAGGGGGCGAAAAACTGTTTTTT.

The chain combines TRBV6-1 with TRBJ2-2; 7 bases match TRBD1. J lost 4 bases, V lost 6 bases, and 5 bases had no gene match. This CDR3 is built from 14 residues. Germline V gene lookup returns CDR1 MNHNS and CDR2 SASEGT. CDR3 in DNA: TGTGCCAGCAGCACGACAGGGACCACCGGGGAGCTGTTTTTT. Protein sequence: CASSTTGTTGELFF.

The chain links TRBV10-3 to TRBJ2-1, with a possible D match to TRBD2 (5 bases). This CDR3 spans 15 amino acids. V was cut by 4 bases and J by 3 bases, with 13 bases left in between. CDR1 and CDR2 (germline): ENHRY, SYGVKD. DNA for the CDR3: TGTGCCATCAGTGCCTCAGCGGAAAGCTACAATGAGCAGTTCTTC. Protein product: CAISASAESYNEQFF.

This clone has more than one count but fewer than ten. The chain links TRBV19 to TRBJ1-5; D gene uncertain. The ends were cut back, 4 bases at V and 8 bases at J, with 9 bases in the middle. CDR1 and CDR2 (germline): LNHDA, SQIVND (reference sequence). The CDR3 totals 12 residues. CDR3 amino acids: CASSRQEKPQHF. The CDR3 DNA reads TGTGCCAGTAGTAGGCAGGAGAAGCCCCAGCATTTT.

The CDR3 DNA reads as TGTGCCAGTAGTATCAGTATGGGACAGGGAATTTACGAGCAGTACTTC. This translates into CASSISMGQGIYEQYF. The V and J genes are TRBV19 and TRBJ2-7; 9 nucleotides agree with TRBD1. CDR3 length equals 16 residues. Germline loops: CDR1 LNHDA, CDR2 SQIVND (reference sequence). The V and J ends lost 3 bases and 4 bases, in that order; junction bases with no gene match: 10.

The table lists this clone with a count of one. The sample holds other DNA sequences that translate to the same CDR3. V and J are TRBV18 and TRBJ2-3; no clear D. This CDR3 has 13 residues. V dropped 2 bases and J dropped 0 bases, with 3 bases sitting between them. Germline V gives CDR1 KGHSH, CDR2 LQKENI. This CDR3 is CASSPDSTDTQYF. CDR3 coding DNA: TGTGCCAGCTCACCAGACAGCACAGATACGCAGTATTTT.

This clone turned up a few times. The chain uses TRBV5-1 and TRBJ1-1; the D is unclear. This CDR3 comprises 13 residues. V lost 7 bases to trimming and J lost 4 bases, with 14 bases between them. Germline V gene sequence: CDR1 SGHRS, CDR2 YFSETQ. In DNA, the CDR3 is TGCGCCAGCGGTAATCCCGGCGGCACTGAAGCTTTCTTT. As protein: CASGNPGGTEAFF.

This rearrangement joins TRBV28 to TRBJ1-1; 9 positions agree with TRBD1. The V gene end was trimmed by 7 bases and the J gene end by 6 bases; junction bases not matched to a gene: 9. This CDR3 comprises 14 residues. Germline CDR1 reads MDHEN; CDR2 reads SYDVKM. CDR3 DNA: TGTGCCAGCACTCAGGGACAGGGCTTCGCTGAAGCTTTCTTT. This encodes CASTQGQGFAEAFF.

This chain uses TRBV4-1 with TRBJ1-1, with D uncertain. The CDR3 extends over 12 amino acids. Germline lookup yields CDR1 MGHRA and CDR2 YSYEKL. V was clipped by 1 base and J by 1 base, with 1 base between them. The DNA of the CDR3 is TGCGCCAGCAGCCAAGGGAACACTGAAGCTTTCTTT. Translating gives CASSQGNTEAFF.

The V and J genes are TRBV5-1 and TRBJ1-4; D is unclear. This CDR3 is 14 amino acids long. V was shortened by 5 bases and J by 0 bases, with 8 bases between the two germline ends. Germline CDR1 SGHRS, CDR2 YFSETQ. DNA of the CDR3: TGCGCCAGCAGTCCCCGGGCAACTAATGAAAAACTGTTTTTT. Residues: CASSPRATNEKLFF. Complete variable domain (other parts from reference TRBV5-1 and TRBJ1-4): KAGVTQTPRYLIKTRGQQVTLSCSPISGHRSVSWYQQTPGQGLQFLFEYFSETQRNKGNFPGRFSGRQFSNSRSEMNVSTLELGDSALYLCASSPRATNEKLFFGSGTQLSVL.

This rearrangement joins TRBV5-5 to TRBJ2-2; D may be TRBD1 (6 bases). Germline-derived CDR1 and CDR2 are SGHKS and YYEKEE (reference sequence). With 0 bases removed from V and 5 bases from J, the gap between germline ends came to 14 bases. There are 16 residues in the CDR3. The CDR3 DNA sequence: TGTGCCAGCAGCTTGGAGGGGCAGGGGAAGACCGGGGAGCTGTTTTTT. This codes for CASSLEGQGKTGELFF.

V and J are TRBV7-2 and TRBJ1-1, with D tentatively TRBD1 (5 bases). The CDR3 loop spans 12 amino acids. V was trimmed by 5 bases and J by 11 bases, leaving 15 bases between them. CDR1 and CDR2 (germline): SGHTA, FQGNSA. Written as DNA, the CDR3 is TGTGCCAGCAGCCCCCGTGAGGGGTGGGCTTTCTTT. Protein sequence: CASSPREGWAFF.

V gene TRBV4-3 combines with J gene TRBJ2-1; D uncertain. CDR1 is LGHNA, CDR2 YSLEER, per germline. The CDR3 extends over 14 amino acids. The germline V and J ends were trimmed by 0 bases and 8 bases, with 11 bases remaining between them. In DNA, the CDR3 is TGCGCCAGCAGCCAAGATCTGGTAACCCATGAGCAGTTCTTC. It specifies CASSQDLVTHEQFF.

The sample holds one count of this clone. The rearrangement joins TRBV11-2 to TRBJ2-6; tentatively, D is TRBD1 (5 bases). CDR1 is SGHAT, CDR2 FQNNGV, per germline. The ends were cut back, 5 bases at V and 4 bases at J, with 24 bases in the middle. CDR3 length: 19 residues. Here the CDR3 reads CASSPIGNRNPLGANVLTF. CDR3 DNA: TGTGCCAGCAGCCCAATTGGCAACAGGAACCCTTTAGGGGCCAACGTCCTGACTTTC. The full variable domain, its missing parts supplied by reference TRBV11-2 and TRBJ2-6, is EAGVAQSPRYKIIEKRQSVAFWCNPISGHATLYWYQQILGQGPKLLIQFQNNGVVDDSQLPKDRFSAERLKGVDSTLKIQPAKLEDSAVYLCASSPIGNRNPLGANVLTFGAGSRLTVL.

The V call is TRBV19, the J call TRBJ2-7; 11 nucleotides match TRBD2. V was pared by 3 bases and J by 6 bases, with 10 bases of the junction left unmatched. Germline V gives CDR1 LNHDA, CDR2 SQIVND (reference sequence). The CDR3 is made up of 16 amino acids. CDR3: CASSIWVAGGPSEQYF. CDR3 sequence (DNA): TGTGCCAGTAGTATCTGGGTAGCGGGAGGGCCCAGCGAGCAGTACTTC.

J is TRBJ2-1 and V is TRBV28, with 10 bases aligning to TRBD2. Germline lookup yields CDR1 MDHEN and CDR2 SYDVKM. V lost 8 bases and J lost 6; bases outside the gene matches: 1. The CDR3 totals 12 residues. The CDR3 loop reads CASLAGVNEQFF. The CDR3 DNA follows: TGTGCCAGCCTAGCGGGAGTCAATGAGCAGTTCTTC.

This clone came up a few times. The chain links TRBV6-1 to TRBJ1-2; maybe TRBD1 (5 bases). The CDR3 sequence is 13 residues long. Germline lookup yields CDR1 MNHNS and CDR2 SASEGT. Trimming removed 10 bases at V and 4 bases at J, with 16 bases between. The chain's CDR3 is CAIAGLVSYGYTF. The CDR3 region has the DNA TGTGCCATCGCAGGGTTGGTGAGCTATGGCTACACCTTC.

The genes are TRBV18 and TRBJ1-4, with no clear D. V lost 6 bases to trimming and J lost 6 bases, with 5 bases between them. The CDR3 is 11 residues long. Germline V lookup: CDR1 KGHSH, CDR2 LQKENI. The CDR3: CASSLDEKLFF. CDR3 nucleotides: TGTGCCAGCTCCCTTGATGAAAAACTGTTTTTT.

As regards this clone: A junction end diverges from the germline sequence, so it may reflect a read error. The chain uses TRBV30 and TRBJ1-2; D gene uncertain. The CDR3 runs 10 residues. Per germline, CDR1 GTSNPN and CDR2 SVGIG (reference sequence). The CDR3 protein is CAWSPSPLGF. The DNA of the CDR3 is TGTGCCTGGAGTCCTTCCCCTCTGGGTTTC.

The chain's CDR3 is CASSPWVQYNEQFF. The CDR3 region has the DNA TGTGCCAGCAGCCCGTGGGTCCAATACAATGAGCAGTTCTTC. V gene TRBV7-3 combines with J gene TRBJ2-1; D remains unclear. The CDR3 runs 14 residues. Germline V gives CDR1 SGHTA, CDR2 FQGTGA. The V end was cut by 5 bases, the J end by 4 bases, with 12 bases between.

The chain combines TRBV19 with TRBJ2-1; TRBD2 matches 12 bases. CDR1 is LNHDA and CDR2 is SQIVND in the germline V gene (reference sequence). Unmatched junction bases numbered 2, after V lost 4 bases and J lost 7 bases. The CDR3 sequence is 14 residues long. DNA of the CDR3: TGTGCCAGTAGTACTAGCGGGAGGGGAAATGAGCAGTTCTTC. Translation gives CASSTSGRGNEQFF.

The chain combines TRBV29-1 with TRBJ2-5; 7 bases line up with TRBD1. V was clipped by 1 base and J by 0 bases; unmatched bases: 11. The CDR3 extends over 17 amino acids. CDR1 is SQVTM, CDR2 ANQGSEA, per germline. CDR3 amino acids: CSVEVPFPDRYQETQYF. CDR3 in DNA: TGCAGCGTTGAAGTCCCTTTTCCGGACAGGTACCAAGAGACCCAGTACTTC. The full variable domain, completed using reference TRBV29-1 and TRBJ2-5, is SAVISQKPSRDICQRGTSLTIQCQVDSQVTMMFWYRQQPGQSLTLIATANQGSEATYESGFVIDKFPISRPNLTFSTLTVSNMSPEDSSIYLCSVEVPFPDRYQETQYFGPGTRLLVL.

The chain uses TRBV27 and TRBJ2-2; 7 nucleotides match TRBD1. From germline, CDR1 is MNHEY and CDR2 SMNVEV (reference sequence). The V gene end was trimmed by 3 bases and the J gene end by 3 bases; junction bases not matched to a gene: 4. This CDR3 has 15 residues. CDR3 in DNA: TGTGCCAGCAGTTTCGGGGACAGATACACCGGGGAGCTGTTTTTT. Amino acids: CASSFGDRYTGELFF.

The CDR3 loop reads CASSQIRLAGEKLFF. Here the CDR3 DNA reads TGTGCCAGCAGCCAAATCCGCTTGGCAGGTGAAAAACTGTTTTTT. This sequence joins TRBV14 and TRBJ1-4, with D hard to call. CDR1 SGHDN and CDR2 FVKESK come from the germline V gene. The CDR3 covers 15 residues. Trimming took off 2 bases at V and 7 bases at J, with 14 bases between the two ends.

This clone ranks as medium-sized (0.01 to 0.1%). This chain links TRBV18 with TRBJ2-1; D perhaps matches TRBD2 (6 bases). CDR1 and CDR2 from the germline V gene are KGHSH and LQKENI. V lost 6 bases, J lost 9 bases, and 21 bases lay in between. This CDR3 is built from 15 residues. Here the CDR3 reads CASSPEITGVVEQFF. CDR3 DNA sequence: TGTGCCAGCTCTCCTGAAATTACGGGAGTAGTTGAGCAGTTCTTC. Combining the CDR3 with reference TRBV18 and TRBJ2-1 gives the whole variable domain NAGVMQNPRHLVRRRGQEARLRCSPMKGHSHVYWYRQLPEEGLKFMVYLQKENIIDESGMPKERFSAEFPKEGPSILRIQQVVRGDSAAYFCASSPEITGVVEQFFGPGTRLTVL.

This chain connects TRBV6-6 to TRBJ1-1; no definite D call. CDR1 is MNHNY and CDR2 is SVGAGI in the germline V gene (reference sequence). CDR3 length: 16 residues. V lost 5 bases to trimming and J lost 1 base, with 17 bases between them. The CDR3 DNA sequence: TGTGCCAGCAGTCCCATCCGGGGAAACGAGAACACTGAAGCTTTCTTT. Translated, it gives CASSPIRGNENTEAFF.

V usage is TRBV7-9 and J usage is TRBJ2-7, with 13 bases lining up with TRBD2. J gave up 1 base and V 5 bases, and 2 bases lay outside the gene matches. Germline V gene lookup returns CDR1 SEHNR and CDR2 FQNEAQ (reference sequence). This CDR3 has 15 residues. CDR3 protein: CASSPGLAGSYEQYF. As DNA, the CDR3 is TGTGCCAGCAGCCCGGGACTAGCGGGATCCTACGAGCAGTACTTC.

V and J are TRBV7-2 and TRBJ2-3; D unclear. CDR3 size: 15 residues. V was trimmed by 1 base and J by 1 base, leaving 9 bases between them. Germline V gene sequence: CDR1 SGHTA, CDR2 FQGNSA. CDR3 sequence (DNA): TGTGCCAGCAGCTTAGGGCCAGGACGCACAGATACGCAGTATTTT. Protein product: CASSLGPGRTDTQYF.

V and J are TRBV7-9 and TRBJ2-1, with D possibly matching TRBD2 (7 bases). This CDR3 spans 13 amino acids. Germline assignment: CDR1 SEHNR and CDR2 FQNEAQ (reference sequence). V was clipped by 2 bases and J by 13 bases, with 15 bases between them. The CDR3 coding sequence is TGTGCCAGCAGCTTAATTATGGGGGGGCATCAGTTCTTC. This translates into CASSLIMGGHQFF.